This T cell receptor beta chain was profiled in a study of T cell repertoires in cytomegalovirus infection. Study-level information: From public TCR beta signatures came an indication of both CMV infection and matching HLA type.

Notes on this clonotype: No antigen is known for it.

V trimming: 3 bases; J trimming: 5 bases; junction bases outside the gene matches: 20. Germline V gene sequence: CDR1 DFQATT, CDR2 SNEGSKA (reference sequence). The CDR3 is 18 residues long. Via MiXCR, TCRdb re-called the reads, giving one row per CDR3 protein. Of 650,000 to 900,000 distinct CDR3 sequences in the sample, approximately 32% were seen once. The TCR sequence derives from a human donor in good health (CMV status not recorded). Some clones in this sample may be carry-over from other donors' samples. The sample here was cultured CD8+ T cells from PBMCs, taken from culture after CMV antigen stimulation. This chain links TRBV20-1 with TRBJ1-2, with TRBD1 identical over 8 bases. CDR3 residues: CSARAITSRDRKRYGYTF. DNA for the CDR3: TGCAGTGCTAGGGCCATTACCTCCCGGGACAGGAAGAGGTATGGCTACACCTTC.